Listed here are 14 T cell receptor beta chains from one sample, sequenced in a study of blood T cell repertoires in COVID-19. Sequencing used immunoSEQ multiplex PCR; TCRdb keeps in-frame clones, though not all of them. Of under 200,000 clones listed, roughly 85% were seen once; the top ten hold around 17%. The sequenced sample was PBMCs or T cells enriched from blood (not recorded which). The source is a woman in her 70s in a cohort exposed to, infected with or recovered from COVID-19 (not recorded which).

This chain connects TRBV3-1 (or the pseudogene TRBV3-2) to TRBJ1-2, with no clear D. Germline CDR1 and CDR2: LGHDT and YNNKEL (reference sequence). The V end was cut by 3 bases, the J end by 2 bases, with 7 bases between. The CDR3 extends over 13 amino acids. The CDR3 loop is CASSQAGNYGYTF. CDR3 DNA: TGTGCCAGCAGCCAGGCGGGAAACTATGGCTACACCTTC.

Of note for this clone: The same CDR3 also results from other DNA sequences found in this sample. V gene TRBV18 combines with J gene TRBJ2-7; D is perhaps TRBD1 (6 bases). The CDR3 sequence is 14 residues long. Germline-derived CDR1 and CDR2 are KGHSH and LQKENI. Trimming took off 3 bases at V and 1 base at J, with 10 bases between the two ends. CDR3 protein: CASSPDRASYEQYF. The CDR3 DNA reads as TGTGCCAGCTCACCGGACAGAGCGTCCTACGAGCAGTACTTC.

The CDR3, as DNA: TGTGCCAGCAGCTTAGAACCACGGGACAGTGGAGGCTACACCTTC. The encoded protein is CASSLEPRDSGGYTF. This chain joins TRBV7-9 and TRBJ1-2, with 7 bases identical to TRBD1. The J segment lost 8 bases and the V segment lost 1 base, leaving 10 bases of the junction unmatched. There are 15 residues in the CDR3. The germline CDR1 and CDR2 sequences are SEHNR and FQNEAQ (reference sequence).

CDR3: CASRKLAGGPGEQFF. CDR3 DNA: TGTGCCAGCAGGAAATTAGCGGGAGGGCCGGGTGAGCAGTTCTTC. The chain links TRBV2 to TRBJ2-1; 11 bases agree with TRBD2. CDR1 is SNHLY and CDR2 is FYNNEI in the germline V gene. Unmatched junction bases numbered 10, after V lost 6 bases and J lost 9 bases. The CDR3 loop spans 15 amino acids.

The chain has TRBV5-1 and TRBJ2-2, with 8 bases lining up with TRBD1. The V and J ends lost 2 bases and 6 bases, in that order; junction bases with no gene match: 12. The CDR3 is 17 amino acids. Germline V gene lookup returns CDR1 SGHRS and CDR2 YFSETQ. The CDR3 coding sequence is TGCGCCAGCAGCTTATCCGGGGGACAGGTCCTCGCCGGGGAGCTGTTTTTT. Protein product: CASSLSGGQVLAGELFF.

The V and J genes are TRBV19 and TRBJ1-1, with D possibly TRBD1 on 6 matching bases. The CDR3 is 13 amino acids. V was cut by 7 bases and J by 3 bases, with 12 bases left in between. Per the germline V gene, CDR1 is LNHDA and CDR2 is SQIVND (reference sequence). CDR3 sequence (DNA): TGTGCCAGTAACACAGGGTGGGACACTGAAGCTTTCTTT. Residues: CASNTGWDTEAFF.

CDR3 in DNA: TGTGCCAGCAGCTGGGGACAGAACTATGGCTACACCTTC. The encoded protein is CASSWGQNYGYTF. The chain joins TRBV6-2 or TRBV6-3 to TRBJ1-2; the match to TRBD1 covers 7 bases. The CDR3 length is 13 residues. V lost 6 bases to trimming and J lost 2 bases; unmatched junction nucleotides: 3. Per the germline V gene, CDR1 is MNHEY and CDR2 is SVGEGT.

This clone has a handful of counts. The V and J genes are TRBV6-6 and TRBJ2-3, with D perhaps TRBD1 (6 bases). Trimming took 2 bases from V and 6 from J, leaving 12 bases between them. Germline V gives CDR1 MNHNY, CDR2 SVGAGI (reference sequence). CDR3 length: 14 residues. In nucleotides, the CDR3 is TGTGCCAGCAGTTACCGACAGGTCTTTGATACGCAGTATTTT. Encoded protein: CASSYRQVFDTQYF.

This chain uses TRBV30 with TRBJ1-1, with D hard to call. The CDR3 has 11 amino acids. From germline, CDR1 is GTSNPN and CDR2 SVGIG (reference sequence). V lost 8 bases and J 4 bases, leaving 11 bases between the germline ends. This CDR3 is CARTSSTEAFF. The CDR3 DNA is TGTGCCCGAACCTCCAGCACTGAAGCTTTCTTT.

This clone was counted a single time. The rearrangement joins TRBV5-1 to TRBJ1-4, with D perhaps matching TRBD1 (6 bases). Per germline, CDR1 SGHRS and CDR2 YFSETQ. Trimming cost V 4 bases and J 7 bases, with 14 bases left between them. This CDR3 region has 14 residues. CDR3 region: CASSRGSMGEKLFF. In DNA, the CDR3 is TGCGCCAGCAGCAGGGGGTCGATGGGTGAAAAACTGTTTTTT.

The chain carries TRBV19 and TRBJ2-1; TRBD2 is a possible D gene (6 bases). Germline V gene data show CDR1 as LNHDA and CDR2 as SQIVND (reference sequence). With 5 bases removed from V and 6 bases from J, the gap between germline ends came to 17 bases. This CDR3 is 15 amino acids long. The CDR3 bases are TGTGCCAGTAGTGACCTCCGGGCGGGATTCAATGAGCAGTTCTTC. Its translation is CASSDLRAGFNEQFF.

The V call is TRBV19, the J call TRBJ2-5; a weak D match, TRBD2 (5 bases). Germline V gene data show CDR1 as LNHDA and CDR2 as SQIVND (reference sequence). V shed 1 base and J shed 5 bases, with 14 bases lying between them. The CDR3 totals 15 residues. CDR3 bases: TGTGCCAGTAGTATAGCCCTAGACGGCGGGGAGACCCAGTACTTC. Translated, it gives CASSIALDGGETQYF.

The CDR3 DNA sequence: TGTGCCAGCAGTCCCGGGACAGGGCCATCACCCCTCCACTTT. It specifies CASSPGTGPSPLHF. The chain is built from TRBV28 and TRBJ1-6, with TRBD1 matching 9 bases. The V gene end was trimmed by 5 bases and the J gene end by 10 bases; junction bases not matched to a gene: 6. The CDR3 consists of 14 residues. From germline, CDR1 is MDHEN and CDR2 SYDVKM.

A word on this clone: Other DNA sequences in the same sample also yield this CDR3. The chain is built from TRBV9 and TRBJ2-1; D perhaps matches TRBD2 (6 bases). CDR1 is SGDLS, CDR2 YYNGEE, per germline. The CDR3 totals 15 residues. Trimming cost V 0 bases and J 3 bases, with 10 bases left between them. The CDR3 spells CASSVVGAGYNEQFF. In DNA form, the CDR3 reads TGTGCCAGCAGCGTAGTTGGAGCGGGCTACAATGAGCAGTTCTTC.